The source of this T cell receptor beta chain is a study of CD8 T cells in Susac syndrome. Trimming left V 6 bases short and J 6 bases short, with 9 bases between. There are 12 residues in the CDR3. cDNA came from roughly 0.53 to 1 ug RNA primed by random hexamers. With immunoSEQ multiplex PCR, TCR beta CDR3 was amplified across 54 Vbeta and 13 Jbeta. From the immunoSEQ multiplex PCR reads, TCRdb called clonotypes with MiXCR, one entry per CDR3 protein. This sample yields roughly 110,000 distinct CDR3 sequences, of which 94% are seen a single time; about 0.41% belongs to the top ten. Sequencing input: CD8+ T cells from PBMCs. The source is a human donor with Susac syndrome. This rearrangement joins TRBV12-3 or TRBV12-4 to TRBJ2-1; unclear D gene. CDR3 nucleotide sequence: TGTGCCAGCAGGGATATAGGCAATGAGCAGTTCTTC. Protein sequence: CASRDIGNEQFF.